The T cell receptor (beta chain) under discussion was sequenced for a study of shared clonotypes between healthy human individuals (dated by TCRdb to about 2020). General notes on the study: Two women and a few men aged 18 to 49 years were included in the cohort. To increase sequencing depth and limit assay-specific biases, different laboratories used diverse techniques to prepare libraries and sequence TCR repertoires. For each donor, three plates each were used for CD4 naive and CD4 memory, two plates were used for CD8 naive, and one plate was used for CD8 memory. To estimate repertoire size and how much clonotype sharing occurs between individuals, the study deeply sequenced the blood TCR repertoires of a handful of healthy adults. Per donor, leukapheresis produced somewhere between about 0.94 and 9 billion PBMCs.

The CDR1 and CDR2 encoded by the germline V gene are SGHDT and YYEEEE. V is cut by 4 bases and J by 1 base, and the space between the germline ends is 9 bases. The CDR3 runs 13 residues from the cysteine to the phenylalanine. CDR3 DNA only is kept here, 39 bases in frame from base 1. As for this clone: The antigen it binds to is not known. Nothing much larger sits one base from this clone, and base qualities are not available.

Healthy HIV-negative adults with no recently reported acute infections or vaccinations were included as donors. Every donor was a Caucasian adult living in Nashville, Tennessee, USA. CD4+ T cells were enriched by magnetic negative selection; naive cells were then positively selected on CD45RA, and the negative fraction formed the memory subset. Blood was obtained by leukapheresis, after which PBMCs were separated by Ficoll-Histopaque density gradient centrifugation and cryopreserved in liquid nitrogen vapor phase. Analytical flow cytometry was used to check the purity and quantity of every magnetically sorted T cell population. Each sorted fraction had its genomic DNA isolated and then quantified by UV absorbance on a Nanodrop 2000c. Using the deep immunoSEQ assay, TCR CDR3 regions were amplified from genomic DNA by multiplex PCR. Genomic DNA extracted from each cell subset was distributed evenly over all wells of several immunoSEQ 96-well plates, and each plate served as one replicate. Each replicate PCR for sorted subsets received about 0.2 ug genomic DNA, equal to tens of thousands of T cell genomes. Purified libraries were quantified with a Qubit 3.0 fluorometer, sized on a Bioanalyzer 2100, and re-quantified with the KAPA Library Quantification kit. Every immunoSEQ 96-well plate was sequenced on a separate single-read 150-cycle Illumina NextSeq 550 flow cell. On the study's bioinformatics: Because the immunoSEQ output held only junctional sequences and lacked quality scores, the filtering could not match the filtering applied to full-length reads. To assign V/J genes and CDR3, sequences were annotated using PyIR, a Python wrapper for IgBLAST v1.9, with IMGT germline references. Reads were filtered out if the reads had weak V/J assignments (E-value above 1e-6), no CDR3, stop codons, out-of-frame junctions, or ambiguous translated residues. V3J clonotypes were defined as sequences sharing the same inferred V gene, J gene, and CDR3 amino acid sequence. Percentage overlap between repertoires was computed as shared unique clonotypes divided by the size of the smaller repertoire. Richness of each repertoire was evaluated using RTK rarefaction, the Chao1 estimator, and Recon v2.1 estimates of unobserved clonotypes. Generation probabilities were computed with OLGA for all TCRbeta clonotypes obtained by the gDNA method from several donors. TCRdb stores this immuneACCESS table with in-frame sequences only. Part of the clones is absent; in the studies checked, under half of the shortfall reflects unresolved V genes, and no reason is known for the rest. V and J calls and clone size are as listed in that table; D and trimming were resolved from the DNA. This sample comprises roughly 2.4 million clones, approximately 94% of them detected only once. Around 0.13% of the sample is held by the ten biggest clonotypes.

Results the study describes overall, beyond this receptor: Sampling was limited to blood, and TCR repertoires in tissue likely differ from TCR repertoires in blood. The small number of donors limited the genetic and exposure-history diversity represented. Based on pairwise subsampling, the degree of clonotype sharing among donors was expected to be affected by sequencing depth. Even with the large sequencing depth, rarefaction of the sorted-subset datasets indicated that sequencing was incomplete. Compared with non-shared clonotypes, the clonotypes found in all four sorted-subset donors had higher generation probabilities. Larger estimated clonotype richness was generally found for naive subsets than for memory subsets. Sharing across a few donors was observed for about 5% of naive CD4, about 3.2% of naive CD8, over 2% of memory CD4, and around 0.4% of memory CD8 clonotypes.

The TCR was taken from a man aged 18 to 30 in good health. The sequenced sample was naive CD4+ T cells sorted from blood. The sample's cell subset or site label, in plain terms: CD45RA+ positively selected. The chain couples TRBV5-6 to TRBJ2-7; a tentative D call is TRBD1 (5 bases match). The CDR3 protein: CASSLRASYEQYF. The DNA sequence follows: TGTGCCAGCAGCCTCAGGGCGTCCTACGAGCAGTACTTC.